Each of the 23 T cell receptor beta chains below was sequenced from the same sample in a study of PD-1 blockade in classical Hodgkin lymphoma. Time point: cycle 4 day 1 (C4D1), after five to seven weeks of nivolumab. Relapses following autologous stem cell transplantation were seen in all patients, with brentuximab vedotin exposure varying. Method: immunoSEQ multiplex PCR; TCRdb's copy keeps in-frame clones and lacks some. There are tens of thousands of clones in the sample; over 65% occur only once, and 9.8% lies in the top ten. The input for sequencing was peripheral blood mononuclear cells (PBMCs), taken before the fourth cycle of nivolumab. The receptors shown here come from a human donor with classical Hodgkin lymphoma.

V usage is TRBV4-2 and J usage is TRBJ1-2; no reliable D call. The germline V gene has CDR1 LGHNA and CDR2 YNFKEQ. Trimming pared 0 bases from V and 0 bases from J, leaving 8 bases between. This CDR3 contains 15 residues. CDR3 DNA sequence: TGTGCCAGCAGCCAAGATCTGGGAGCTAACTATGGCTACACCTTC. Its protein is CASSQDLGANYGYTF.

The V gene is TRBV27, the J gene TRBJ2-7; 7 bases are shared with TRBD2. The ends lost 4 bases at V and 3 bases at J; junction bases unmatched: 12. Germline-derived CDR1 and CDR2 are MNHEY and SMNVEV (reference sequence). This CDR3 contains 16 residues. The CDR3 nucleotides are TGTGCCAGCAGTTCGATTCTTCAGGGAGGGATCTACGAGCAGTACTTC. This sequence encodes CASSSILQGGIYEQYF.

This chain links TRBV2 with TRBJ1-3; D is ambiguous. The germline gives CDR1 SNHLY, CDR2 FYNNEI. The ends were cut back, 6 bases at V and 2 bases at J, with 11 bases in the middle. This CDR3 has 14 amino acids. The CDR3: CASRPVGTGNTIYF. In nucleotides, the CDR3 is TGTGCCAGCAGACCCGTCGGGACTGGAAACACCATATATTTT.

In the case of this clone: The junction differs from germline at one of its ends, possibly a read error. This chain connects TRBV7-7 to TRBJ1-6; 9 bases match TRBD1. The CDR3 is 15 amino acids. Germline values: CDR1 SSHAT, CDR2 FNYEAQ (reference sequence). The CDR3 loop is CASSLDRGKNSPLHF. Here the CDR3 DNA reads TGTGCTAGCAGCCTTGACAGGGGGAAGAATTCACCCCTCCACTTT.

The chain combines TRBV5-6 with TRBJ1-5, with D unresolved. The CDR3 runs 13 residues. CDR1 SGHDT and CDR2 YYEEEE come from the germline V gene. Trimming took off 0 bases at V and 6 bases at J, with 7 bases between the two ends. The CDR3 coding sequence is TGTGCCAGCAGCTTGGGCTTTTCTCAGCCCCAGCATTTT. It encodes CASSLGFSQPQHF.

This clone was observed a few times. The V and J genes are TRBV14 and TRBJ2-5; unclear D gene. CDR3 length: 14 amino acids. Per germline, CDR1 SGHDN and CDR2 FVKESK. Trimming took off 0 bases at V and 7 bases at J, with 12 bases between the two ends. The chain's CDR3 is CASSQDLDLGTQYF. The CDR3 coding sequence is TGTGCCAGCAGCCAAGATCTCGACCTGGGGACCCAGTACTTC. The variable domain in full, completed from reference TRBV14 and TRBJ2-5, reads EAGVTQFPSHSVIEKGQTVTLRCDPISGHDNLYWYRRVMGKEIKFLLHFVKESKQDESGMPNNRFLAERTGGTYSTLKVQPAELEDSGVYFCASSQDLDLGTQYFGPGTRLLVL.

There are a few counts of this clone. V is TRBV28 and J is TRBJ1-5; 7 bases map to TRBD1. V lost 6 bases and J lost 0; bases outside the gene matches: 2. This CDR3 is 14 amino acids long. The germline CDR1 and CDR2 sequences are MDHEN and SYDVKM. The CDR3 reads CASSSGGSNQPQHF. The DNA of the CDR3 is TGTGCCAGCAGCTCAGGGGGTAGCAATCAGCCCCAGCATTTT. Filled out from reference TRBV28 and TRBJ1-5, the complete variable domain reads DVKVTQSSRYLVKRTGEKVFLECVQDMDHENMFWYRQDPGLGLRLIYFSYDVKMKEKGDIPEGYSVSREKKERFSLILESASTNQTSMYLCASSSGGSNQPQHFGDGTRLSIL.

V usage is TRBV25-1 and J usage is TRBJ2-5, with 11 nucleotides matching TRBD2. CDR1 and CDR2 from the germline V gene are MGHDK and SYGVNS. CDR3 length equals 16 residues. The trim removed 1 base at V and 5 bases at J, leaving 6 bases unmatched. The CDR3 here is CASSEFSGGATETQYF. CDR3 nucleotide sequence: TGTGCCAGCAGTGAATTTAGCGGGGGGGCCACCGAGACCCAGTACTTC.

The CDR3 reads CASSVRRDSSGELFF. The CDR3 nucleotides read TGTGCCAGCAGCGTAAGGAGGGATTCGAGCGGGGAGCTGTTTTTT. The chain is built from TRBV9 and TRBJ2-2, with TRBD2 as a possible D gene (6 bases). The V gene lost 1 base and the J gene lost 7 bases, with 14 bases spanning the gap. Germline lookup yields CDR1 SGDLS and CDR2 YYNGEE. This CDR3 spans 15 amino acids. The variable domain in full, completed from reference TRBV9 and TRBJ2-2, reads DSGVTQTPKHLITATGQRVTLRCSPRSGDLSVYWYQQSLDQGLQFLIQYYNGEERAKGNILERFSAQQFPDLHSELNLSSLELGDSALYFCASSVRRDSSGELFFGEGSRLTVL.

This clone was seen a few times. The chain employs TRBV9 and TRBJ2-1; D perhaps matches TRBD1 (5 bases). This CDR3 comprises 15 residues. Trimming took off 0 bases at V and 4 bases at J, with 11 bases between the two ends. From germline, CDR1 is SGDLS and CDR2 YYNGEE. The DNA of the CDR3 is TGTGCCAGCAGCGTAGAGGGGCGAAGTTACAATGAGCAGTTCTTC. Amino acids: CASSVEGRSYNEQFF. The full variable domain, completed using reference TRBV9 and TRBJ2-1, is DSGVTQTPKHLITATGQRVTLRCSPRSGDLSVYWYQQSLDQGLQFLIQYYNGEERAKGNILERFSAQQFPDLHSELNLSSLELGDSALYFCASSVEGRSYNEQFFGPGTRLTVL.

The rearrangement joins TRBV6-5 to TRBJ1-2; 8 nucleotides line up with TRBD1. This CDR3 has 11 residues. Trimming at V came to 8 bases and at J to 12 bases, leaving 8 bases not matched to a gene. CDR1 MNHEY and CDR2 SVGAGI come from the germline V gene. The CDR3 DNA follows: TGTGCCAGCGGTATGACAGGGGCCAACACCTTC. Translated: CASGMTGANTF.

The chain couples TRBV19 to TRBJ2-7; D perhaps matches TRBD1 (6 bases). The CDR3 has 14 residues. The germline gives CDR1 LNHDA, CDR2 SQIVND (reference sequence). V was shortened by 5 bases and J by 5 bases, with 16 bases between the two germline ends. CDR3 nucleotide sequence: TGTGCCAGTAGTTCCTTTCCGGGACACCACGAGCAGTACTTC. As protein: CASSSFPGHHEQYF. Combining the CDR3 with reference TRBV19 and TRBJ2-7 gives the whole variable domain DGGITQSPKYLFRKEGQNVTLSCEQNLNHDAMYWYRQDPGQGLRLIYYSQIVNDFQKGDIAEGYSVSREKKESFPLTVTSAQKNPTAFYLCASSSFPGHHEQYFGPGTRLTVT.

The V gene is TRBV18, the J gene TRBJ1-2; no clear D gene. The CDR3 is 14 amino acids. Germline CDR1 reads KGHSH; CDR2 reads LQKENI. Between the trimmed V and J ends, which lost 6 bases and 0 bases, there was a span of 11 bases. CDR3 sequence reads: CASSSDGANYGYTF. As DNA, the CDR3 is TGTGCCAGCTCCTCCGACGGGGCTAACTATGGCTACACCTTC.

This CDR3 is CASSYFTPASGNTIYF. CDR3 in DNA: TGTGCCAGCAGTTACTTCACACCAGCCTCTGGAAACACCATATATTTT. The chain recombines TRBV6-5 with TRBJ1-3; D uncertain. CDR3 length equals 16 residues. Germline V gene data show CDR1 as MNHEY and CDR2 as SVGAGI. Between the trimmed V and J ends, which lost 1 base and 0 bases, there was a span of 10 bases.

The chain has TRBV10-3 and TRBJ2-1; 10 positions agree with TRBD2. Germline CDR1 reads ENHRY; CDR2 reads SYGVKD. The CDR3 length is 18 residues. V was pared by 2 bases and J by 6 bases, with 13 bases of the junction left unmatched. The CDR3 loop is CAISEPHLLAGIFNEQFF. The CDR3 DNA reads TGTGCCATCAGTGAGCCCCACCTACTAGCGGGGATCTTCAATGAGCAGTTCTTC.

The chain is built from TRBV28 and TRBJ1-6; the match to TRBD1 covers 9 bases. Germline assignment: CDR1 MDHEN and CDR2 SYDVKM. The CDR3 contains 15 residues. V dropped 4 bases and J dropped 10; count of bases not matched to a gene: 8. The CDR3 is CASSWTGEEGSPLHF. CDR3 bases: TGTGCCAGCAGTTGGACAGGGGAGGAGGGGTCACCCCTCCACTTT. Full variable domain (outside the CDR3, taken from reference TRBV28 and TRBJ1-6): DVKVTQSSRYLVKRTGEKVFLECVQDMDHENMFWYRQDPGLGLRLIYFSYDVKMKEKGDIPEGYSVSREKKERFSLILESASTNQTSMYLCASSWTGEEGSPLHFGNGTRLTVT.

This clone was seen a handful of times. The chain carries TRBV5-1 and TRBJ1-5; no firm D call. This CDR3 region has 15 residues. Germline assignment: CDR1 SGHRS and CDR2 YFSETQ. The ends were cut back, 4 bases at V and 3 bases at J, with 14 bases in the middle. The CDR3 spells CASSENGRINQPQHF. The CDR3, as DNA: TGCGCCAGCAGCGAAAACGGACGGATCAATCAGCCCCAGCATTTT.

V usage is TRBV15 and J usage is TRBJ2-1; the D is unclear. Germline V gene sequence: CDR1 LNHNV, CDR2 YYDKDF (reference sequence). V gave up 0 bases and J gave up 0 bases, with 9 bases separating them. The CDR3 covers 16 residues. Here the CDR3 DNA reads TGTGCCACCAGCAGAGACGCCGGCGGCTCCTACAATGAGCAGTTCTTC. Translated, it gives CATSRDAGGSYNEQFF.

In DNA form, the CDR3 reads TGTGCCAGCAGCCTTCCCGGGCGGCAGGGCGGCTACACCTTC. It is translated as CASSLPGRQGGYTF. The gene calls are TRBV7-2 and TRBJ1-2, with D maybe TRBD1 (5 bases). Germline V gene lookup returns CDR1 SGHTA and CDR2 FQGNSA. The CDR3 is made up of 14 amino acids. V lost 5 bases and J 8 bases, leaving 18 bases between the germline ends.

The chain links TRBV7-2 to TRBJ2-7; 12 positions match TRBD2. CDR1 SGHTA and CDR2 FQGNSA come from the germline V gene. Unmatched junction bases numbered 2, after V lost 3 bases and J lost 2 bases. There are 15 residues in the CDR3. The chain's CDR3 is CASSFSSGGAYEQYF. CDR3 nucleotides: TGTGCCAGCAGCTTCTCTAGCGGGGGGGCCTACGAGCAGTACTTC. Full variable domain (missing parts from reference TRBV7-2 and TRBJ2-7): GAGVSQSPSNKVTEKGKDVELRCDPISGHTALYWYRQSLGQGLEFLIYFQGNSAPDKSGLPSDRFSAERTGGSVSTLTIQRTQQEDSAVYLCASSFSSGGAYEQYFGPGTRLTVT.

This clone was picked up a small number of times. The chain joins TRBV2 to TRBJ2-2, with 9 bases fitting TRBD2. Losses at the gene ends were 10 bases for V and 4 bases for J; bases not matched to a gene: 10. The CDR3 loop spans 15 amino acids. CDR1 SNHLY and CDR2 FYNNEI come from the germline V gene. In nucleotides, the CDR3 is TGTGCCACCCAGGGCGGGGGGGCCAGCACCGGGGAGCTGTTTTTT. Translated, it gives CATQGGGASTGELFF.

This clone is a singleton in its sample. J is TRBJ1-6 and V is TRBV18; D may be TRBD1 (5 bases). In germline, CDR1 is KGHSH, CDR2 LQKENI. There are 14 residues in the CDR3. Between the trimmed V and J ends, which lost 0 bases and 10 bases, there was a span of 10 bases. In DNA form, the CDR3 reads TGTGCCAGCTCACCACCGGGGCGCGAATCACCCCTCCACTTT. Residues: CASSPPGRESPLHF.

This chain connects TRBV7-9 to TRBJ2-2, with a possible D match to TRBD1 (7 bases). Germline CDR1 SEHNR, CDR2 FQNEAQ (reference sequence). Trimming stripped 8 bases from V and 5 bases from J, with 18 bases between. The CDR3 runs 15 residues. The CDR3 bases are TGTGCCAGCTTACGGGAGACAGGGAGGACCGGGGAGCTGTTTTTT. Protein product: CASLRETGRTGELFF.